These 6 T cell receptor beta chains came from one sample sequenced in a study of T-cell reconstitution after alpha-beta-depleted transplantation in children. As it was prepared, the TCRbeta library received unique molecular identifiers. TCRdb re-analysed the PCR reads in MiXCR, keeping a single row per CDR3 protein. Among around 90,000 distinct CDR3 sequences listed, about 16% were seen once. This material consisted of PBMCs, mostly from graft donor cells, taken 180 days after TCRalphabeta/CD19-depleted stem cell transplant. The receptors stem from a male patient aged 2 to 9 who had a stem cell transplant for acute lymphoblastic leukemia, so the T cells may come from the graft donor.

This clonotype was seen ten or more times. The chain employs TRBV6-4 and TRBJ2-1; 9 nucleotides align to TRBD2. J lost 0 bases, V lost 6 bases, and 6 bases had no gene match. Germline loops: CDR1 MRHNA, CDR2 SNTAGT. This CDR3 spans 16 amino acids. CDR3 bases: TGTGCCAGCAGCCCTAGCGGGGTCAGCTCCTACAATGAGCAGTTCTTC. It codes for CASSPSGVSSYNEQFF.

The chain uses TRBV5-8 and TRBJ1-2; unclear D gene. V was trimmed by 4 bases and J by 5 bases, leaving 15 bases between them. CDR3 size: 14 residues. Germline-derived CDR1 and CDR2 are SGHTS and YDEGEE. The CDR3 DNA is TGTGCCAGCAGCCCCAAGGGTATCTTGTATGGCTACACCTTC. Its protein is CASSPKGILYGYTF.

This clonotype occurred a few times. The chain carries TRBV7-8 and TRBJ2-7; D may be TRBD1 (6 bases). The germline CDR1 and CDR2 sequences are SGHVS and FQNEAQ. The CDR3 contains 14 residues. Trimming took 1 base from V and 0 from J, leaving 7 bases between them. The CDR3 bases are TGTGCCAGCAGCTTAGACAGGGACTCCTACGAGCAGTACTTC. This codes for CASSLDRDSYEQYF.

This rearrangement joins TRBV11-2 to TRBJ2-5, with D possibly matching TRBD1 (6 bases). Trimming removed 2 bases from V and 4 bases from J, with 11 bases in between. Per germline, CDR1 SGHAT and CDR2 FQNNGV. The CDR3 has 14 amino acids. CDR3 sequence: CASSLNPQGETQYF. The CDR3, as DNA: TGTGCCAGCAGCTTAAACCCACAGGGAGAGACCCAGTACTTC.

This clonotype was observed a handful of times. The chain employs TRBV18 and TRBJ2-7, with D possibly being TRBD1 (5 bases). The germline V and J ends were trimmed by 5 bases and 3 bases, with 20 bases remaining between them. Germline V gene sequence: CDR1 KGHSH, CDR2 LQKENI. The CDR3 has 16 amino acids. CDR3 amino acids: CASSTLQAGLSYEQYF. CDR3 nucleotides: TGTGCCAGCTCAACTCTCCAGGCAGGGTTAAGCTACGAGCAGTACTTC.

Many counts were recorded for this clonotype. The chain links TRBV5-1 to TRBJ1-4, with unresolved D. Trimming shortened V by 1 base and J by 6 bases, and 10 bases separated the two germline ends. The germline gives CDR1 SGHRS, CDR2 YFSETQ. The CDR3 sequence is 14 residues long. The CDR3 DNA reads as TGCGCCAGCAGCTTGAGCAGTAGCGATGAAAAACTGTTTTTT. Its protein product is CASSLSSSDEKLFF.